The 21 T cell receptor beta chains below were found in one sample sequenced in a study of shared clonotypes between healthy human individuals. The naive CD8 population came from CD45RO-negative cells selected for CCR7, without terminally differentiated effector memory CD45RA+ cells. Produced via immunoSEQ multiplex PCR; TCRdb's table is partial and in-frame only. The sample holds some 740,000 clones; about 91% are singletons and the top ten take around 24%. The sequenced sample consisted of naive CD8+ T cells sorted from blood. All receptors derive from a man aged 25-45 years in good health.

This clone was seen a single time. This chain connects TRBV11-3 to TRBJ2-1, with TRBD2 matching over 13 bases. From germline, CDR1 is SGHNT and CDR2 YENEEA. Germline trimming cut 5 bases from V and 16 bases from J; bases unmatched to any gene: 8. CDR3 length: 13 amino acids. The CDR3 DNA sequence: TGTGCCAGCAGCCTTCGGACTAGCGGGGGAAAATTCTTC. Encoded protein: CASSLRTSGGKFF.

The chain has TRBV27 and TRBJ2-7, with D unresolved. The CDR3 loop spans 14 amino acids. V shed 3 bases and J shed 3 bases, with 12 bases lying between them. Germline assignment: CDR1 MNHEY and CDR2 SMNVEV (reference sequence). The CDR3 DNA reads as TGTGCCAGCAGTTTGGTCGGAAATTACTACGAGCAGTACTTC. The encoded protein is CASSLVGNYYEQYF.

This rearrangement joins TRBV5-1 to TRBJ2-7; perhaps D is TRBD1 or TRBD2 (6 bases each). The CDR3 has 15 amino acids. V lost 4 bases and J lost 2, with 16 bases in between. CDR1 SGHRS and CDR2 YFSETQ come from the germline V gene. The CDR3 loop reads CASSLGASDTYEQYF. In nucleotides, the CDR3 is TGCGCCAGCAGCCTGGGGGCTAGCGACACCTACGAGCAGTACTTC.

CDR3 DNA: TGTGCCAGCAGTGGCCAGGGGTATTCCGGGGAGCTGTTTTTT. Translating it yields CASSGQGYSGELFF. The rearrangement uses TRBV27 and TRBJ2-2; tentatively, D is TRBD1 (6 bases). Germline V gene lookup returns CDR1 MNHEY and CDR2 SMNVEV (reference sequence). Trimming removed 5 bases from V and 6 bases from J, with 13 bases in between. The CDR3 consists of 14 residues.

The V call is TRBV4-3, the J call TRBJ2-1, with 7 bases that match TRBD2. Germline V lookup: CDR1 LGHNA, CDR2 YSLEER. The CDR3 is made up of 15 amino acids. After removal of 0 bases from V and 4 bases from J, the junction contained 3 bases not matched to a gene. The CDR3 nucleotides read TGCGCCAGCAGCCAAGATCGGGGGGATTACAATGAGCAGTTCTTC. Translation: CASSQDRGDYNEQFF.

This chain connects TRBV15 to TRBJ2-7; TRBD2 matches 8 bases. The CDR3 is 16 residues long. Losses at the gene ends were 3 bases for V and 5 bases for J; bases not matched to a gene: 12. Germline CDR1 LNHNV, CDR2 YYDKDF (reference sequence). The CDR3 region is CATSRHVAGRVDEQYF. The CDR3 nucleotides read TGTGCCACCAGCAGGCACGTAGCGGGGAGGGTCGACGAGCAGTACTTC. Complete variable domain (other parts from reference TRBV15 and TRBJ2-7): DAMVIQNPRYQVTQFGKPVTLSCSQTLNHNVMYWYQQKSSQAPKLLFHYYDKDFNNEADTPDNFQSRRPNTSFCFLDIRSPGLGDTAMYLCATSRHVAGRVDEQYFGPGTRLTVT.

This chain links TRBV5-4 with TRBJ2-3; 7 nucleotides line up with TRBD1. This CDR3 has 17 residues. V shed 6 bases, J shed 2 bases, and the junction held 15 bases outside the gene matches. Germline values: CDR1 SGHNT, CDR2 YYREEE (reference sequence). The CDR3 nucleotides read TGTGCCAGCACACGACAGGGCCCGACTTCTGTCACAGATACGCAGTATTTT. Translating gives CASTRQGPTSVTDTQYF.

This chain connects TRBV28 to TRBJ2-6; no clear D. Between the trimmed V and J ends, which lost 3 bases and 5 bases, there was a span of 20 bases. The CDR3 runs to 18 residues. Looked up from germline, CDR1 is MDHEN and CDR2 is SYDVKM. Here the CDR3 reads CASSFIDLTQSRANVLTF. Written as DNA, the CDR3 is TGTGCCAGCAGTTTCATAGACTTGACACAAAGTCGGGCCAACGTCCTGACTTTC.

V is TRBV27 and J is TRBJ2-5; perhaps TRBD1 as D (6 bases). CDR1 is MNHEY, CDR2 SMNVEV, per germline (reference sequence). The CDR3 sequence is 15 residues long. Trimming left V 1 base short and J 5 bases short, with 14 bases between. The CDR3 spells CASSLWGQRGETQYF. In nucleotides, the CDR3 is TGTGCCAGCAGTTTATGGGGGCAACGAGGGGAGACCCAGTACTTC.

CDR3 in DNA: TGTGCCAGCAGGGCCGGAGGGAACACTGAAGCTTTCTTT. This translates into CASRAGGNTEAFF. The chain uses TRBV6-5 and TRBJ1-1, with D unclear. The CDR3 has 13 residues. Germline V gene lookup returns CDR1 MNHEY and CDR2 SVGAGI. The germline V and J ends were trimmed by 6 bases and 1 base, with 9 bases remaining between them.

V and J are TRBV15 and TRBJ2-7; 7 positions agree with TRBD2. Germline lookup yields CDR1 LNHNV and CDR2 YYDKDF (reference sequence). This CDR3 is built from 15 residues. V gave up 3 bases and J gave up 0 bases; unmatched junction bases: 5. Written as DNA, the CDR3 is TGTGCCACCAGCAGTCTGGCTAGCGGCTCCTACGAGCAGTACTTC. Translation: CATSSLASGSYEQYF.

V usage is TRBV7-3 and J usage is TRBJ2-3, with TRBD2 identical over 7 bases. Trimming at V came to 4 bases and at J to 2 bases, leaving 9 bases not matched to a gene. CDR1 SGHTA and CDR2 FQGTGA come from the germline V gene. The CDR3 spans 16 residues. CDR3 nucleotide sequence: TGTGCCAGCAGCTCTGATGATGCGGGAGTCACAGATACGCAGTATTTT. It translates to CASSSDDAGVTDTQYF.

On this clone itself: The identical CDR3 is also encoded by other nucleotide sequences in the sample. The chain recombines TRBV7-9 with TRBJ2-7, with D maybe TRBD2 (6 bases). Trimming removed 5 bases at V and 4 bases at J, with 9 bases between. The CDR3 totals 12 residues. CDR1 is SEHNR, CDR2 FQNEAQ, per germline (reference sequence). CDR3 bases: TGTGCCAGCAGCCTACTAGCTTACGAGCAGTACTTC. This gives the protein CASSLLAYEQYF.

This chain uses TRBV7-9 with TRBJ2-2; 7 bases are shared with TRBD1. Germline CDR1 SEHNR, CDR2 FQNEAQ (reference sequence). This CDR3 contains 17 residues. V shed 4 bases and J 3 bases; nucleotides not matched to a gene: 11. The CDR3 loop is CASSSTRQGRDTGELFF. DNA for the CDR3: TGTGCCAGCAGCTCAACCCGACAGGGTAGGGACACCGGGGAGCTGTTTTTT.

This rearrangement joins TRBV11-2 to TRBJ2-7; 11 bases fit TRBD1. V shed 3 bases, J shed 6 bases, and the junction held 1 base outside the gene matches. The CDR3 is made up of 13 amino acids. The germline V gene has CDR1 SGHAT and CDR2 FQNNGV. CDR3 in amino acids: CASSFGTGGEQYF. The CDR3 DNA follows: TGTGCCAGCAGCTTCGGGACAGGGGGCGAGCAGTACTTC.

This CDR3 reads CASSQISGNYEQYF. The CDR3 DNA follows: TGCGCCAGCAGCCAAATCTCGGGGAACTACGAGCAGTACTTC. V gene TRBV4-1 combines with J gene TRBJ2-7, with D perhaps matching TRBD2 (5 bases). The CDR3 covers 14 residues. Trimming took 2 bases from V and 3 from J, leaving 11 bases between them. From germline, CDR1 is MGHRA and CDR2 YSYEKL.

In nucleotides, the CDR3 is TGTGCCAGCAATAGCAGGGACAGTACCTACGAGCAGTACTTC. This translates into CASNSRDSTYEQYF. The chain carries TRBV27 and TRBJ2-7, with 7 bases matching TRBD1. With V trimmed by 7 bases and J by 2 bases, 8 bases remained unmatched. This CDR3 has 14 amino acids. Germline V gene lookup returns CDR1 MNHEY and CDR2 SMNVEV (reference sequence).

J is TRBJ2-7 and V is TRBV10-1, with a weak D call TRBD2 (6 bases). Germline V gene sequence: CDR1 WNHNN, CDR2 SYGVQD (reference sequence). The V end was cut by 3 bases, the J end by 8 bases, with 17 bases between. The length of the CDR3 is 14 residues. CDR3 sequence: CASSEAAGSPKQYF. In nucleotides, the CDR3 is TGCGCCAGCAGTGAAGCGGCGGGGTCCCCGAAGCAGTACTTC.

The table lists this clone with a count of one. The V gene is TRBV2, the J gene TRBJ1-4; D ambiguous. Per germline, CDR1 SNHLY and CDR2 FYNNEI. The CDR3 is 11 amino acids. The V end lost 1 base, the J end lost 7 bases, and 1 base lay between the germline ends. CDR3 sequence (DNA): TGTGCCAGCAGTGAAGGTGAAAAACTGTTTTTT. Translating it yields CASSEGEKLFF.

In its sample, this clone was seen once. The chain couples TRBV29-1 to TRBJ1-1, with 9 bases fitting TRBD1. Germline assignment: CDR1 SQVTM and CDR2 ANQGSEA. Germline trimming cut 3 bases from V and 4 bases from J; bases unmatched to any gene: 18. This CDR3 comprises 18 residues. The CDR3 coding sequence is TGCAGCGTTGAGCCTTTGTCCTTACAGGGGGCTTTACGCACTGAAGCTTTCTTT. Amino acids: CSVEPLSLQGALRTEAFF. The full variable domain, its missing parts supplied by reference TRBV29-1 and TRBJ1-1, is SAVISQKPSRDICQRGTSLTIQCQVDSQVTMMFWYRQQPGQSLTLIATANQGSEATYESGFVIDKFPISRPNLTFSTLTVSNMSPEDSSIYLCSVEPLSLQGALRTEAFFGQGTRLTVV.

This chain connects TRBV27 to TRBJ2-1; 7 bases agree with TRBD1. Germline trimming cut 3 bases from V and 2 bases from J; bases unmatched to any gene: 7. The CDR3 length is 16 residues. CDR1 MNHEY and CDR2 SMNVEV come from the germline V gene (reference sequence). CDR3 sequence (DNA): TGTGCCAGCAGTTTTCTTTCAGGACAGGCCTACAATGAGCAGTTCTTC. It is translated as CASSFLSGQAYNEQFF.